This paragraph covers one T cell receptor beta chain sequence. The antigen it binds to is not known. Within one base of it there is no much larger clone, and no base qualities were kept. The CDR3 measures 14 amino acids from cysteine to phenylalanine. Of the read, only the CDR3 DNA is kept; its 42 bases are in frame from base 1. V is pared back by 2 bases and J by 4 bases, with 11 bases lying between the germline termini. The germline V gene encodes CDR1 LGHDT and CDR2 YNNKEL (reference sequence). The data originate from a study of CD8 T cells in ankylosing spondylitis listed by TCRdb under 2017. Regarding the research as a whole: The study profiled T cell receptor beta repertoires in healthy donors and ankylosing spondylitis patients to find disease-linked TCR variants. The full study cohort was made up of 20 to 25 ankylosing spondylitis patients and 108 healthy donors. Samples of peripheral blood were taken, and for ankylosing spondylitis patients, synovial fluid was collected as well. The paper as a whole reports these results and caveats: A TCR beta motif made up of several highly homologous amino acid variants appeared to be characteristic of blood from ankylosing spondylitis patients. The disease-linked clones were reported as significantly enriched in matched synovial fluid samples from ankylosing spondylitis patients. Some of the motif variants had been reported before in the synovial fluid and blood of reactive arthritis patients, a finding that suggests common disease-initiation mechanisms. The disease-linked clones showed a CD8+ phenotype and occurred at relatively low frequencies in peripheral blood.

Synovial fluid samples and blood samples obtained from the same ankylosing spondylitis patients were matched. The listed sequencing device is Illumina HiSeq 2500. Quantitative 5'-RACE with molecular barcodes was the method used to prepare the TCR beta libraries. Under the source paper's analysis protocol: To identify disease-linked TCR variants, a new computational method was used, one built on a probabilistic model of VDJ rearrangement. In-frame beta chains were kept once TCRdb had trimmed the public reads at Q25 with fastp and called clones with MiXCR. Identical CDR3 protein sequences are pooled into one entry, listed with their most common genes and DNA. TCRdb, not the original authors, processed these V and J calls. This sample holds roughly 150,000 distinct CDR3 sequences; about 32% were observed only once. The ten largest make up around 6.2% of the sample.

This sequence originates from a male donor with ankylosing spondylitis. The sequencing sample was made of synovial fluid, either unsorted or a sorted T cell fraction (not recorded which). Recombination connected TRBV3-1 to TRBJ1-2; D gene: possibly TRBD1, on 6 matching bases. The sequenced DNA: TGTGCCAGCAGCCAATGGGGGCTTGGCTATGGCTACACCTTC. Its translation reads: CASSQWGLGYGYTF.